This T cell receptor (beta chain) was sequenced in a study of cytomegalovirus exposure and HLA in healthy donors. Profiling relied on immunoSEQ multiplex PCR, and the TCRdb table lists in-frame clones only, not all of them. The sample records around 190,000 clones, about 85% being singletons. Germline-derived CDR1 and CDR2 are MDHEN and SYDVKM. CDR3 length equals 23 residues. The V segment lost 4 bases and the J segment 4 bases; nucleotides outside the gene matches: 27. The material sequenced was PBMCs. The clonotype originates from a man between 18 and 35 years old in good health and CMV-seropositive. The chain employs TRBV28 and TRBJ2-7; 14 bases are shared with TRBD2. As DNA, the CDR3 is TGTGCCAGCAGTTCCCCCCGAGGACAGGCCGGGACTAGCGGGAGTTCTGGGGGATACGAGCAGTACTTC. Its translation is CASSSPRGQAGTSGSSGGYEQYF.